Reported below is one T cell receptor beta chain. Its antigen remains unidentified. Germline V gives CDR1 DFQATT, CDR2 SNEGSKA (reference sequence). The CDR3 totals 14 residues. Trimming took off 5 bases at V and 3 bases at J, with 14 bases between the two ends. This sample was included in a study of CD8 T cells in ankylosing spondylitis. Each TCR beta library was made by quantitative 5'-RACE that incorporated molecular barcodes. TCRdb re-analysed the 5' RACE reads in MiXCR, keeping a single row per CDR3 protein. The table lists about 160,000 distinct CDR3 sequences, approximately 44% of them singletons, with about 15% in the top ten. Study-wide results and limits: The authors reported significant enrichment of disease-linked clones in matched ankylosing spondylitis synovial fluid. A motif in TCR beta, a set of several highly homologous variants, appeared characteristic of ankylosing spondylitis blood.

Sequenced material: synovial fluid, either unsorted or a sorted T cell fraction (not recorded which). The rearrangement links TRBV20-1 to TRBJ1-5; D is perhaps TRBD1 (5 bases). The clonotype originates from a male donor with ankylosing spondylitis. The DNA for the CDR3 is TGCAGTGCTCCCGGAGGGGAGATCAATCAGCCCCAGCATTTT. Translating gives CSAPGGEINQPQHF.